The 10 T cell receptor beta chains below come from one sample, sequenced in a study of T cells in Graves' hyperthyroidism and ophthalmopathy. Amplification targeted TCR beta CDR3 regions from RNA transcripts. A first-round RT-PCR of the TCR CDR3 used the HTBI primer set. TCRdb itself ran the multiplex PCR reads through MiXCR, one entry per CDR3 protein. The table lists fewer than 650,000 distinct CDR3 sequences, about 15% of them singletons. The material sequenced was blood. These receptors were taken from a woman aged 25 to 45 with Graves' hyperthyroidism that later progressed to Graves' ophthalmopathy.

The table lists this clonotype with a few counts. The chain employs TRBV20-1 and TRBJ2-2; the match to TRBD2 covers 7 bases. From germline, CDR1 is DFQATT and CDR2 SNEGSKA (reference sequence). Germline trimming cut 6 bases from V and 3 bases from J; bases unmatched to any gene: 13. The CDR3 spans 16 residues. The CDR3 DNA sequence: TGCAGTGCCACAAGGGGAGGGGAAACGGACACCGGGGAGCTGTTTTTT. This translates into CSATRGGETDTGELFF.

Note on this clonotype: Being one base from a much bigger clone, this may be a read error. This likely comes from a read error, as the CDR3 has no conserved phenylalanine or tryptophan at its end. CDR3 nucleotides: TGTGCTAGTGTCCTCAGCGGGAGCTCCTACAATGAGCAGTTCCTC. Protein product: CASVLSGSSYNEQFL. V is TRBV12-5 and J is TRBJ2-1; 8 nucleotides agree with TRBD2. V shed 7 bases and J 0 bases; nucleotides not matched to a gene: 5. This CDR3 contains 15 residues. CDR1 is LGHNT, CDR2 FRNRAP, per germline.

The rearrangement uses TRBV6-1 and TRBJ1-2; D is undetermined. The CDR3 loop spans 11 amino acids. Germline V gene data show CDR1 as MNHNS and CDR2 as SASEGT. V gave up 8 bases and J gave up 3 bases, with 7 bases separating them. CDR3: CASGVYYGYTF. The CDR3 nucleotides read TGTGCCAGCGGGGTCTACTATGGCTACACCTTC.

This clonotype was detected ten times or more. The chain uses TRBV4-2 and TRBJ2-5, with 8 bases aligning to TRBD1. V trimming: 7 bases; J trimming: 2 bases; junction bases outside the gene matches: 9. The CDR3 spans 15 residues. Germline-derived CDR1 and CDR2 are LGHNA and YNFKEQ. DNA of the CDR3: TGTGCCAGCAACACGGTTGGACAGGGTCAAGAGACCCAGTACTTC. Translating it yields CASNTVGQGQETQYF.

The chain couples TRBV19 to TRBJ2-7, with TRBD1 identical over 7 bases. This CDR3 has 17 residues. With V trimmed by 3 bases and J by 3 bases, 14 bases remained unmatched. CDR1 is LNHDA, CDR2 SQIVND, per germline (reference sequence). CDR3 protein: CASSIRGTGTVFYEQYF. For the CDR3, the DNA is TGTGCCAGTAGTATTAGAGGAACCGGGACAGTTTTCTACGAGCAGTACTTC.

In this sample, this clonotype turned up many times. CDR3 nucleotides: TGTGCCAGCCTACCCTACGGGGCTTTGAACACTGAAGCTTTCTTT. Protein sequence: CASLPYGALNTEAFF. This chain connects TRBV28 to TRBJ1-1; maybe TRBD1 (5 bases). Germline V gene lookup returns CDR1 MDHEN and CDR2 SYDVKM. CDR3 length: 15 residues. Trimming left V 8 bases short and J 0 bases short, with 16 bases between.

This clonotype was detected only a few times. The chain joins TRBV28 to TRBJ2-5; 9 positions match TRBD2. The V gene's germline CDR1 is MDHEN and CDR2 SYDVKM. The CDR3 runs to 19 residues. Losses at the gene ends were 2 bases for V and 5 bases for J; bases not matched to a gene: 18. The CDR3 region is CASSLQKGTSRTGGETQYF. CDR3 in DNA: TGTGCCAGCAGTTTACAGAAAGGGACTAGCAGGACTGGTGGGGAGACCCAGTACTTC. Full variable domain (remainder filled in from reference TRBV28 and TRBJ2-5): DVKVTQSSRYLVKRTGEKVFLECVQDMDHENMFWYRQDPGLGLRLIYFSYDVKMKEKGDIPEGYSVSREKKERFSLILESASTNQTSMYLCASSLQKGTSRTGGETQYFGPGTRLLVL.

This clonotype has a handful of counts. Being one base from a much bigger clone, this may be a read error. The V gene is TRBV18, the J gene TRBJ1-2; D perhaps matches TRBD1 (6 bases). Germline V gene lookup returns CDR1 KGHSH and CDR2 LQKENI. This CDR3 is built from 13 residues. Between the trimmed V and J ends, which lost 5 bases and 8 bases, there was a span of 15 bases. The CDR3 coding sequence is TGTGCCAGCTCATCACGAGCAGGGGAAGGCTACACCTTC. Translated, it gives CASSSRAGEGYTF.

This clonotype was observed at least ten times. The rearrangement uses TRBV24-1 and TRBJ2-5, with a tentative D call TRBD1 (6 bases). This CDR3 contains 13 residues. V was cut by 10 bases and J by 1 base, with 12 bases left in between. CDR1 KGHDR and CDR2 SFDVKD come from the germline V gene. CDR3 nucleotides: TGTGCCACAAAGGACAGCCTCCAAGAGACCCAGTACTTC. It is translated as CATKDSLQETQYF.

This clonotype was picked up many times. The junction does not match germline at one end; this may be a read error. The chain combines TRBV3-1 with TRBJ1-5; no clear D. The CDR3 is 15 residues long. The germline CDR1 and CDR2 sequences are LGHDT and YNNKEL (reference sequence). The CDR3 sequence is CANSQGGPPNQPQHF. The CDR3 region has the DNA TGTGCCAACAGCCAAGGAGGTCCCCCTAATCAGCCCCAGCATTTT.